These 22 T cell receptor beta chains came from one sample sequenced in a study of cytomegalovirus exposure and HLA in healthy donors. The PCR made use of 60 Vbeta and 13 Jbeta primers. Repertoires were generated with immunoSEQ multiplex PCR, while TCRdb's copy carries only in-frame clones and drops some. In the table there are over 65,000 clones, about 75% of which are singletons. Sequenced: PBMCs. The receptors derive from a woman in her twenties or thirties in good health and CMV-seropositive.

The chain joins TRBV9 to TRBJ2-7, with 13 bases matching TRBD2. CDR3 length: 16 amino acids. CDR1 and CDR2 (germline): SGDLS, YYNGEE. Unmatched junction bases numbered 9, after V lost 4 bases and J lost 5 bases. The CDR3 nucleotides are TGTGCCAGCAGCTCGTGGACTAGCGGGAGATTCGACGAGCAGTACTTC. This gives the protein CASSSWTSGRFDEQYF. Full variable domain (remainder filled in from reference TRBV9 and TRBJ2-7): DSGVTQTPKHLITATGQRVTLRCSPRSGDLSVYWYQQSLDQGLQFLIQYYNGEERAKGNILERFSAQQFPDLHSELNLSSLELGDSALYFCASSSWTSGRFDEQYFGPGTRLTVT.

This clone has more than one count but fewer than ten. The chain joins TRBV6-5 to TRBJ2-3; TRBD1 is a possible D gene (5 bases). The germline V gene encodes CDR1 MNHEY and CDR2 SVGAGI. The CDR3 consists of 15 residues. The germline V and J ends were trimmed by 6 bases and 6 bases, with 19 bases remaining between them. The CDR3 sequence is CASSREGARYDTQYF. The CDR3 bases are TGTGCCAGCAGCCGCGAAGGGGCGAGATACGATACGCAGTATTTT.

As concerns this clone: A junction boundary mismatches the germline segment, possibly from a read error. The chain uses TRBV9 and TRBJ1-1; weak D call: TRBD1 (5 bases). Germline V gene lookup returns CDR1 SGDLS and CDR2 YYNGEE. The CDR3 totals 15 residues. CDR3 sequence: CASNVAGQTNTEAFF. The CDR3, as DNA: TGTGCCAGCAACGTAGCAGGACAAACGAACACTGAAGCTTTCTTT.

The chain recombines TRBV6-5 with TRBJ2-7; TRBD2 agrees at 7 bases. From germline, CDR1 is MNHEY and CDR2 SVGAGI. Germline trimming cut 4 bases from V and 5 bases from J; bases unmatched to any gene: 2. The CDR3 is 12 amino acids. CDR3 sequence reads: CASSSTSDEQYF. For the CDR3, the DNA is TGTGCCAGCAGTTCCACTAGCGACGAGCAGTACTTC.

This clone was counted once. V and J are TRBV29-1 and TRBJ1-1, with D tentatively TRBD1 (5 bases). Germline V CDR1 and CDR2: SQVTM, ANQGSEA. Trimming removed 4 bases at V and 1 base at J, with 13 bases between. The CDR3 spans 14 residues. CDR3 in amino acids: CSVGSKGPNTEAFF. The CDR3 region has the DNA TGCAGCGTTGGATCTAAGGGGCCGAACACTGAAGCTTTCTTT.

V usage is TRBV28 and J usage is TRBJ1-5; the D gene is possibly TRBD1 (5 bases). Germline assignment: CDR1 MDHEN and CDR2 SYDVKM. Trimming stripped 6 bases from V and 6 bases from J, with 24 bases between. The CDR3 is 17 amino acids. For the CDR3, the DNA is TGTGCCAGCAGAACCGTTACCCTCGGGCAGGGCGGTCAGCCCCAGCATTTT. This codes for CASRTVTLGQGGQPQHF. The variable domain in full, with the rest retrieved from reference TRBV28 and TRBJ1-5, is DVKVTQSSRYLVKRTGEKVFLECVQDMDHENMFWYRQDPGLGLRLIYFSYDVKMKEKGDIPEGYSVSREKKERFSLILESASTNQTSMYLCASRTVTLGQGGQPQHFGDGTRLSIL.

V gene TRBV5-1 combines with J gene TRBJ2-1; D uncertain. Per germline, CDR1 SGHRS and CDR2 YFSETQ. There are 15 residues in the CDR3. DNA of the CDR3: TGCGCTATTTTCAAGCAGAAGGCGGCATACGATGAGCAGTTCTTC. It encodes CAIFKQKAAYDEQFF.

This chain uses TRBV28 with TRBJ2-6; 9 bases are shared with TRBD2. This CDR3 is built from 19 residues. V was pared by 6 bases and J by 1 base, with 13 bases of the junction left unmatched. CDR1 and CDR2 from the germline V gene are MDHEN and SYDVKM. The CDR3 sequence: CASRPGVGSGRSGANVLTF. The DNA for the CDR3 is TGTGCCAGCAGGCCCGGGGTGGGAAGCGGGAGGTCTGGGGCCAACGTCCTGACTTTC.

This sequence joins TRBV7-2 and TRBJ2-1; the match to TRBD1 covers 11 bases. V lost 6 bases, J lost 8 bases, and 3 bases stayed unmatched. The germline gives CDR1 SGHTA, CDR2 FQGNSA. The CDR3 has 13 residues. CDR3 region: CASSGQGAHEQFF. CDR3 coding DNA: TGTGCCAGCAGTGGACAGGGGGCGCATGAGCAGTTCTTC.

This clone showed up just a few times. V and J are TRBV5-1 and TRBJ1-3; TRBD1 is a possible D gene (5 bases). The CDR3 covers 18 residues. CDR1 is SGHRS and CDR2 is YFSETQ in the germline V gene. The germline V and J ends were trimmed by 4 bases and 0 bases, with 20 bases remaining between them. CDR3 in amino acids: CASSNQRAGPDSGNTIYF. DNA for the CDR3: TGCGCCAGCAGCAACCAACGGGCAGGGCCTGACTCTGGAAACACCATATATTTT.

This rearrangement joins TRBV5-3 to TRBJ2-2; 12 bases agree with TRBD1. TRBV5-3 is an ORF for which the function is uncertain. Germline trimming cut 1 base from V and 5 bases from J; bases unmatched to any gene: 12. This CDR3 is 19 amino acids long. Written as DNA, the CDR3 is TGTGCCAGAAGCTTGATGCCTGCGGGACAGGGGGCCGAGACCGGGGAGCTGTTTTTT. It encodes CARSLMPAGQGAETGELFF.

The rearrangement uses TRBV15 and TRBJ2-1, with 7 bases aligning to TRBD2. The germline V gene has CDR1 LNHNV and CDR2 YYDKDF (reference sequence). This CDR3 comprises 15 residues. Trimming removed 5 bases from V and 0 bases from J; junction bases left unmatched: 4. CDR3 protein: CATSEAGRSYNEQFF. CDR3 coding DNA: TGTGCCACCAGCGAAGCGGGACGCTCCTACAATGAGCAGTTCTTC.

The gene calls are TRBV6-1 and TRBJ2-7; the D is unclear. The V gene's germline CDR1 is MNHNS and CDR2 SASEGT. Trimming removed 4 bases from V and 7 bases from J, with 11 bases in between. The CDR3 loop spans 12 amino acids. The CDR3 region has the DNA TGTGCCAGCAGTGTGACTTCGCGAGAGCAGTACTTC. Translating it yields CASSVTSREQYF.

This rearrangement joins TRBV5-1 to TRBJ2-1; 10 nucleotides line up with TRBD2. CDR1 SGHRS and CDR2 YFSETQ come from the germline V gene. CDR3 length: 16 amino acids. V gave up 3 bases and J gave up 2 bases; unmatched junction bases: 5. The CDR3 sequence is CASSSPLAGAYNEQFF. The CDR3, as DNA: TGCGCCAGCAGCTCTCCCCTAGCGGGAGCCTACAATGAGCAGTTCTTC.

The chain is built from TRBV7-2 and TRBJ2-1; D might be TRBD2 (6 bases). The CDR3 sequence is 15 residues long. The germline CDR1 and CDR2 sequences are SGHTA and FQGNSA. V was trimmed by 4 bases and J by 10 bases, leaving 20 bases between them. The DNA of the CDR3 is TGTGCCAGCAGCTCACTAGCTCTCCCCGTGGAGGAGCAGTTCTTC. Its translation: CASSSLALPVEEQFF.

The chain carries TRBV30 and TRBJ2-5; possible D gene TRBD2, 5 bases. The CDR3 is made up of 14 amino acids. Trimming took 1 base from V and 2 from J, leaving 11 bases between them. The germline V gene encodes CDR1 GTSNPN and CDR2 SVGIG (reference sequence). In DNA, the CDR3 is TGTGCCTGGAGTGGGGCGGGTTTACAAGAGACCCAGTACTTC. It translates to CAWSGAGLQETQYF.

This chain uses TRBV7-3 with TRBJ2-2, with a tentative D call TRBD1 (5 bases). CDR1 is SGHTA and CDR2 is FQGTGA in the germline V gene. Between the trimmed V and J ends, which lost 4 bases and 2 bases, there was a span of 8 bases. CDR3 length equals 14 residues. The CDR3 DNA follows: TGTGCCAGCAGCTCCGACAGAAACACCGGGGAGCTGTTTTTT. Its translation is CASSSDRNTGELFF.

The J gene is TRBJ2-1, the V gene TRBV7-2; no clear D. This CDR3 has 13 amino acids. V gave up 6 bases and J gave up 2 bases, with 8 bases separating them. The germline V gene has CDR1 SGHTA and CDR2 FQGNSA. As DNA, the CDR3 is TGTGCCAGCAGTCGGAGTCCCTACAATGAGCAGTTCTTC. Its translation is CASSRSPYNEQFF.

This rearrangement joins TRBV7-2 to TRBJ2-3; 7 bases are a match to TRBD2. The length of the CDR3 is 15 residues. V dropped 4 bases and J dropped 3; count of bases not matched to a gene: 7. Germline CDR1 SGHTA, CDR2 FQGNSA. The chain's CDR3 is CASSWASGGTDTQYF. The CDR3 nucleotides are TGTGCCAGCAGCTGGGCTAGCGGTGGGACAGATACGCAGTATTTT.

The J gene is TRBJ1-1, the V gene TRBV28, with 11 nucleotides matching TRBD1. After removal of 6 bases from V and 5 bases from J, the junction contained 5 bases not matched to a gene. The length of the CDR3 is 14 residues. From germline, CDR1 is MDHEN and CDR2 SYDVKM. The CDR3 coding sequence is TGTGCCAGCAGAAGGACAGGGGGCTATACTGAAGCTTTCTTT. Its protein product is CASRRTGGYTEAFF.

The chain is built from TRBV2 and TRBJ1-1, with TRBD1 matching 8 bases. The ends lost 4 bases at V and 3 bases at J; junction bases unmatched: 13. This CDR3 contains 17 residues. Germline V gives CDR1 SNHLY, CDR2 FYNNEI. CDR3 bases: TGTGCCAGCAGTGGTACCCTGACAGGGGCCACGGACACTGAAGCTTTCTTT. It translates to CASSGTLTGATDTEAFF.

CDR3 DNA: TGCGCCAGCAGTGAGATTGGGGAGGGCACTGAAGCTTTCTTT. It encodes CASSEIGEGTEAFF. The chain employs TRBV10-2 and TRBJ1-1; unclear D gene. This CDR3 spans 14 amino acids. Germline CDR1 reads WSHSY; CDR2 reads SAAADI. V was trimmed by 2 bases and J by 4 bases, leaving 11 bases between them.